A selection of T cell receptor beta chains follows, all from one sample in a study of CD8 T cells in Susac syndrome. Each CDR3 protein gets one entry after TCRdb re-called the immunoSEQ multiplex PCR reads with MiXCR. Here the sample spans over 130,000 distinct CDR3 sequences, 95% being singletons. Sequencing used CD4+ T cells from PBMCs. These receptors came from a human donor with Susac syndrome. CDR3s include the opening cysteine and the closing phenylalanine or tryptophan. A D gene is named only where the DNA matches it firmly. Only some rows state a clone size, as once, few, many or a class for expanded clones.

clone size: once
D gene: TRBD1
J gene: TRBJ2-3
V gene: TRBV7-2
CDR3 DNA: TGTGCCAGCAGCCGACAGGGGGTCCGCACAGATACGCAGTATTTT
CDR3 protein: CASSRQGVRTDTQYF

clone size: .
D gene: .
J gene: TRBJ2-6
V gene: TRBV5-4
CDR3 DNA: TGTGCCAGCAGCTCCGGCACGGATAGAGCTGGGGCCAACGTCCTGACTTTC
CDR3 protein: CASSSGTDRAGANVLTF

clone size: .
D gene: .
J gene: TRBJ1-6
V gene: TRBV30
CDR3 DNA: TGTGCCTGGAGTGGACGGGACACTATAAATTCACCCCTCCACTTT
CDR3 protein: CAWSGRDTINSPLHF

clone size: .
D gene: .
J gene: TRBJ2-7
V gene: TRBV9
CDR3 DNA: TGTGCCAGCAGCGTATCGATTCGGGACCACGAGCAGTACTTC
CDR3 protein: CASSVSIRDHEQYF

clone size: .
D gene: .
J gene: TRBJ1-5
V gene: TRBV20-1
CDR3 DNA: TGCAGTGCTAGTACGGGGAGGAATCAGCCCCAGCATTTT
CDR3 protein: CSASTGRNQPQHF

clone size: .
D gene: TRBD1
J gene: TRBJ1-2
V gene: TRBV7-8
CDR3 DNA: TGTGCCAGCAGCCCGTCAGGGGGCGCAAAGGGCTACACCTTC
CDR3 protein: CASSPSGGAKGYTF

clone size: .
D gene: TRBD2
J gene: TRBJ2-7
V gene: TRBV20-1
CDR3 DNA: TGCAGTGCTAGGAGAGCGGGGCTCGGCTACGAGCAGTACTTC
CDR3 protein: CSARRAGLGYEQYF

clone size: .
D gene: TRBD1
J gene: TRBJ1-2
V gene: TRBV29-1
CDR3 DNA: TGCAGCGTTGTTGGCAGGGGGAACTATGGCTACACCTTC
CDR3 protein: CSVVGRGNYGYTF

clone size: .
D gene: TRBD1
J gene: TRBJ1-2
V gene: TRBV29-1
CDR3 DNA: TGCAGCGTTGAAAGGGCAGGGGGCTTTGGTGGCTACACCTTC
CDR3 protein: CSVERAGGFGGYTF

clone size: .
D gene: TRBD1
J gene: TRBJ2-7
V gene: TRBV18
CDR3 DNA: TGTGCCAGCTCATCCCTCCCCCCGCGCAGGGGGCACTACGAGCAGTACTTC
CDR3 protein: CASSSLPPRRGHYEQYF

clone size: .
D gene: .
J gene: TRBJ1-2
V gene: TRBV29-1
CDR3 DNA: TGCAGCGTGATCACAGGGCTCTATGGCTACACCTTC
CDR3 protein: CSVITGLYGYTF

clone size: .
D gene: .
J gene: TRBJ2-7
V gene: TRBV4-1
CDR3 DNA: TGCGCCAGCACCGTCCCTTACGAGCAGTACTTC
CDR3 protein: CASTVPYEQYF

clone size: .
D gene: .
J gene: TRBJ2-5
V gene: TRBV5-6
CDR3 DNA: TGTGCCAGCAGCCTGCTGGGAGTGGGTGGAGAGACCCAGTACTTC
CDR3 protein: CASSLLGVGGETQYF

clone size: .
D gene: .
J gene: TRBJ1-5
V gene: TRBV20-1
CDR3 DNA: TGCAGTGCCAAGTGGGGCGCAAATCAGCCCCAGCATTTT
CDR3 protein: CSAKWGANQPQHF

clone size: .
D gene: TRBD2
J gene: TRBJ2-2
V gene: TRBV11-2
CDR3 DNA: TGTGCCAGCAGCTTAGTGTTTGGGCAGGGAGGGGCCGGGGAGCTGTTTTTT
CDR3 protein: CASSLVFGQGGAGELFF

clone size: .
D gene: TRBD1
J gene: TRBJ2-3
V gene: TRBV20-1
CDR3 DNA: TGCAGTGCGGACAGGGAGTTTTGGGGGATTAGCACAGATACGCAGTATTTT
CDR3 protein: CSADREFWGISTDTQYF

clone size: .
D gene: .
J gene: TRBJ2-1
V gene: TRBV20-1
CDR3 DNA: TGCAGTGCTAGAGATTTAAACAATGAGCAGTTCTTC
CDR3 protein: CSARDLNNEQFF